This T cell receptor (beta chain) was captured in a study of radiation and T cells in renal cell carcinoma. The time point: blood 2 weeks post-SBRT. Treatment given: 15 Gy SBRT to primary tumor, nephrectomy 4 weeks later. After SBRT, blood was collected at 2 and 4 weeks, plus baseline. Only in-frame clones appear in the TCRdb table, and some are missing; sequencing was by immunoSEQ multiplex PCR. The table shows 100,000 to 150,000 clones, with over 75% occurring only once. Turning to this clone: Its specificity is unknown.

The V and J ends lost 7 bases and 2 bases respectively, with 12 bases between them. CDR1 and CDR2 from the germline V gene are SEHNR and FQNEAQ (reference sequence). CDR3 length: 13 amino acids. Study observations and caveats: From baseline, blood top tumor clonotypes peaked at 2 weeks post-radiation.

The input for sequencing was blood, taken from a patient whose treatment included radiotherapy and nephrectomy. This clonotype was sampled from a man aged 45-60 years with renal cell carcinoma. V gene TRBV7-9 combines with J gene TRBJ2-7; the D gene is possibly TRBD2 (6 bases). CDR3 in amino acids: CASTGLTTYEQYF. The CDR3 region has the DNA TGTGCCAGCACGGGACTGACGACCTACGAGCAGTACTTC.